This T cell receptor (beta chain) was retrieved from a study of identical twins. General study points: In cord blood, abundant beta clonotypes had fewer insertions; memory showed no trend. Alpha sequences that were out-of-frame and twin-shared showed an excess of low generation probability.

A universal primer site was added by template switching, and unique molecular identifiers were carried by the cDNA. In TCRdb, the 5' RACE reads were re-called with MiXCR into one record per CDR3 protein. The sample holds roughly 280,000 distinct CDR3 sequences, just under 9.5% seen once. With respect to this clonotype: The antigen is unknown.

These same records also appear under a second study, on yellow fever vaccine responses in identical twins.

The receptor comes from a woman aged 18-29 years in good health. The specimen was CD8+ T cells sorted from blood.

In DNA, the CDR3 is TGTGCCAGCAGCAAAGACTGCGGGACAGGGAGCCAAGAGACCCAGTACTTC. Protein: CASSKDCGTGSQETQYF. The V and J genes are TRBV21-1 and TRBJ2-5; the DNA was not used to check the table's D call, TRBD1. TRBV21-1 is a documented pseudogene. The CDR3 is 17 amino acids.